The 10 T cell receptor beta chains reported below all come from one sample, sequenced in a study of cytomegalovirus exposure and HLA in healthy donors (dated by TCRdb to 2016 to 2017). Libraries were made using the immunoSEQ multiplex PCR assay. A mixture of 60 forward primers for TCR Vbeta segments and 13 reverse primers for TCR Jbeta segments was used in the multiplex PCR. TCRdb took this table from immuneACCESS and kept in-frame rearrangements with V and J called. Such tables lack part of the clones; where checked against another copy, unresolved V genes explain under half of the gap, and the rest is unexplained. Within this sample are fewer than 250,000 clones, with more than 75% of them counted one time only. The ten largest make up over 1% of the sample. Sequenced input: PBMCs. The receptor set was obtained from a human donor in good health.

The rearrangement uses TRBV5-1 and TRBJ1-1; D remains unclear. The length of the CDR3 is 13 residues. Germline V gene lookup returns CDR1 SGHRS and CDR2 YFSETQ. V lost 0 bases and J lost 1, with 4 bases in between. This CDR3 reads CASSLAPNTEAFF. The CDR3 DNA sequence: TGCGCCAGCAGCTTGGCTCCGAACACTGAAGCTTTCTTT.

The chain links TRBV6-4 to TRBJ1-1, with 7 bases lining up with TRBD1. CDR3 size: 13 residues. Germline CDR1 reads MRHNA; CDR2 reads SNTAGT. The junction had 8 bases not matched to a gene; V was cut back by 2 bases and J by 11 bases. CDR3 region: CASSDTPTGMAFF. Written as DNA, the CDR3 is TGTGCCAGCAGTGACACCCCGACAGGGATGGCTTTCTTT.

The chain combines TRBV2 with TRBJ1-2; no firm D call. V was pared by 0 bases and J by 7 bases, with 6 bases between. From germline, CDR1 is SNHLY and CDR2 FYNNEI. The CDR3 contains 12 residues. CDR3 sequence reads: CASSEARGGYTF. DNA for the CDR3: TGTGCCAGCAGTGAAGCGAGAGGTGGCTACACCTTC.

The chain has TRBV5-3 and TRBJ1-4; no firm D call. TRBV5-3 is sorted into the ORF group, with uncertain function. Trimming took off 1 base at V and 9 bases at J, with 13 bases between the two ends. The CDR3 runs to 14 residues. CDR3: CARSLYREWKKLFF. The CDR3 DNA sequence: TGTGCCAGAAGCTTGTACAGAGAGTGGAAAAAACTGTTTTTT.

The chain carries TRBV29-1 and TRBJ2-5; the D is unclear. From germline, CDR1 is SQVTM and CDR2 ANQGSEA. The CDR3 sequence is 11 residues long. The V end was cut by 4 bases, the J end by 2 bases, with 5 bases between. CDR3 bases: TGCAGCGTTGGACTTCAAGAGACCCAGTACTTC. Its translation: CSVGLQETQYF.

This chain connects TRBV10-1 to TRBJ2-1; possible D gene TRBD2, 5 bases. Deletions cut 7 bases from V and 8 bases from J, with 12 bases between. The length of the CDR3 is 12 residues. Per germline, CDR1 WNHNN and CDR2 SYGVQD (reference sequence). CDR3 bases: TGCGCCAGCATTATAGGGAGCGATGAGCAGTTCTTC. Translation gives CASIIGSDEQFF.

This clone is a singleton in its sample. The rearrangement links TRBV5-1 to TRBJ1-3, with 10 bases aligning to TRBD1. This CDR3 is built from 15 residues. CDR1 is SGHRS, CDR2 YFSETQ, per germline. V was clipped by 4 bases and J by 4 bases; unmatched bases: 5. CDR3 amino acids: CASSRDRGSGNTIYF. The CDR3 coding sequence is TGCGCCAGCAGCCGGGACAGGGGCAGCGGAAACACCATATATTTT. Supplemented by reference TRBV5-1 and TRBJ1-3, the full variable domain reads KAGVTQTPRYLIKTRGQQVTLSCSPISGHRSVSWYQQTPGQGLQFLFEYFSETQRNKGNFPGRFSGRQFSNSRSEMNVSTLELGDSALYLCASSRDRGSGNTIYFGEGSWLTVV.

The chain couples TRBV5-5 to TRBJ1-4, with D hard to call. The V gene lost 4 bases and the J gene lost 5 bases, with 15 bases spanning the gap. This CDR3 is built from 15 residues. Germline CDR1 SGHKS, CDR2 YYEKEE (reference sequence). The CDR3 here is CASSPSAGWNEKLFF. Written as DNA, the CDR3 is TGTGCCAGCAGCCCATCAGCGGGTTGGAATGAAAAACTGTTTTTT.

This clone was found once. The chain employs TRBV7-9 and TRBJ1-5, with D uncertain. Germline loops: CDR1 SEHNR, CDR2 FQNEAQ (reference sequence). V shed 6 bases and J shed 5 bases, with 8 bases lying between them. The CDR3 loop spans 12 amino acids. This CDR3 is CASSSGDQPQHF. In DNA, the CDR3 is TGTGCCAGCAGTTCCGGAGATCAGCCCCAGCATTTT.

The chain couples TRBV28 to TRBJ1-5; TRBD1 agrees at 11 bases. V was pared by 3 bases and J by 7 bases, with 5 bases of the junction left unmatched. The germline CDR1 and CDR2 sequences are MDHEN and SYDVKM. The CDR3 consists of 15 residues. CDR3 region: CASSLGTGGLQPQHF. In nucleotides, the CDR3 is TGTGCCAGCAGTTTGGGGACAGGGGGGCTCCAGCCCCAGCATTTT.